This T cell receptor beta chain was captured by sequencing in a study of T-cell reconstitution after alpha-beta-depleted transplantation in children. Unique molecular identifiers were used to barcode this TCRbeta library. TCRdb called the PCR reads again in MiXCR, with one record for every CDR3 protein. The sample lists roughly 300,000 distinct CDR3 sequences, 10% seen once, with approximately 2.3% in the top ten. Germline values: CDR1 LGHNA, CDR2 YNFKEQ. The CDR3 is made up of 14 amino acids. Trimming pared 0 bases from V and 5 bases from J, leaving 10 bases between. Sequenced here: PBMCs from the stem cell graft donor, sampled from the stem cell graft. This receptor was obtained from a human donor who donated a stem cell graft to a child with acute lymphoblastic leukemia. The chain has TRBV4-2 and TRBJ1-2, with D possibly TRBD1 on 5 matching bases. CDR3 region: CASSQEKGRYGYTF. The CDR3 bases are TGTGCCAGCAGCCAAGAAAAGGGGAGATATGGCTACACCTTC.